Following are 16 T cell receptor beta chains from one sample sequenced in a study of shared clonotypes between healthy human individuals. Measured with immunoSEQ multiplex PCR; TCRdb has only the in-frame clones, and not every one. Of roughly 2 million clones in the sample, 85% to 95% were seen once. Sequenced input: naive CD4+ T cells sorted from blood. Subset here: CD45RA+ positively selected. These receptors came from a man aged 18 to 30 in good health.

The chain combines TRBV9 with TRBJ1-6; no clear D. V was trimmed by 0 bases and J by 7 bases, leaving 17 bases between them. This CDR3 spans 17 amino acids. Germline lookup yields CDR1 SGDLS and CDR2 YYNGEE. The CDR3 DNA reads as TGTGCCAGCAGCGTAGCGGTATCCGGGAAGAAGAATTCACCCCTCCACTTT. Its translation: CASSVAVSGKKNSPLHF.

The CDR3, as DNA: TGTGCCGTAACAGGGGAGGACTATGGCTACACCTTC. Amino acids: CAVTGEDYGYTF. J is TRBJ1-2 and V is TRBV10-3, with 7 bases fitting TRBD1. After removal of 11 bases from V and 3 bases from J, the junction contained 6 bases not matched to a gene. CDR1 is ENHRY and CDR2 is SYGVKD in the germline V gene. The CDR3 totals 12 residues.

This clone was recorded only once. The gene calls are TRBV5-1 and TRBJ2-7; unclear D gene. The germline CDR1 and CDR2 sequences are SGHRS and YFSETQ. Trimming pared 3 bases from V and 4 bases from J, leaving 17 bases between. This CDR3 contains 15 residues. Here the CDR3 DNA reads TGCGCCAGCAGCTCGGACGGTAGAAGCGTTTACGAGCAGTACTTC. Its protein is CASSSDGRSVYEQYF.

V usage is TRBV2 and J usage is TRBJ2-7; TRBD2 is a possible D gene (5 bases). The CDR3 runs to 12 residues. Trimming took 10 bases from V and 5 from J, leaving 15 bases between them. Germline V gives CDR1 SNHLY, CDR2 FYNNEI. CDR3 DNA: TGTGCCACCTCGAAATCGGGGAACGAGCAGTACTTC. It is translated as CATSKSGNEQYF.

About this clone: Being one base from a much bigger clone, this may be a read error. Other DNA sequences of this sample code for an identical CDR3. The J gene is TRBJ1-1, the V gene TRBV30, with D tentatively TRBD1 (6 bases). The CDR3 consists of 13 residues. The ends were cut back, 1 base at V and 1 base at J, with 7 bases in the middle. The germline V gene has CDR1 GTSNPN and CDR2 SVGIG (reference sequence). CDR3 DNA: TGTGCCTGGAGTGAACAGGGGAACACTGAAGCTTTCTTT. Protein sequence: CAWSEQGNTEAFF.

This chain connects TRBV6-6 to TRBJ2-6; perhaps D is TRBD1 or TRBD2 (7 bases each). V lost 7 bases and J 4 bases, leaving 14 bases between the germline ends. The CDR3 is made up of 15 amino acids. The V gene's germline CDR1 is MNHNY and CDR2 SVGAGI (reference sequence). CDR3 DNA: TGTGCCAGCACCCAGGGGGGGACCGGGGCCAACGTCCTGACTTTC. It yields the protein CASTQGGTGANVLTF.

The J gene is TRBJ2-3, the V gene TRBV5-1; D gene ambiguous. Per germline, CDR1 SGHRS and CDR2 YFSETQ. The CDR3 runs 14 residues. The germline V and J ends were trimmed by 1 base and 1 base, with 7 bases remaining between them. Written as DNA, the CDR3 is TGCGCCAGCAGCTTGATGTCTGGCACAGATACGCAGTATTTT. Protein: CASSLMSGTDTQYF.

Comment on this clone: This may arise from a read error, as a much more abundant clone is one base away. V usage is TRBV30 and J usage is TRBJ1-4, with 7 bases matching TRBD1. The CDR3 consists of 16 residues. The V gene's germline CDR1 is GTSNPN and CDR2 SVGIG (reference sequence). The CDR3, as DNA: TGTGCTCGGGACAGCCACCTGATACCCCCACCTGAAAAACTGTTTTTT. Its translation: CARDSHLIPPPEKLFF. The variable domain in full, with the rest retrieved from reference TRBV30 and TRBJ1-4, is SQTIHQWPATLVQPVGSPLSLECTVEGTSNPNLYWYRQAAGRGLQLLFYSVGIGQISSEVPQNLSASRPQDRQFILSSKKLLLSDSGFYLCARDSHLIPPPEKLFFGSGTQLSVL.

The J gene is TRBJ1-2, the V gene TRBV5-1, with D hard to call. CDR1 is SGHRS, CDR2 YFSETQ, per germline. This CDR3 has 13 residues. Between the trimmed V and J ends, which lost 0 bases and 8 bases, there was a span of 11 bases. The DNA of the CDR3 is TGCGCCAGCAGCTTGGAGGCAGCCTTGGGCTACACCTTC. This codes for CASSLEAALGYTF.

This rearrangement joins TRBV4-1 to TRBJ2-5, with 7 bases fitting TRBD2. Per the germline V gene, CDR1 is MGHRA and CDR2 is YSYEKL. This CDR3 contains 14 residues. J gave up 7 bases and V 4 bases, and 9 bases lay outside the gene matches. The CDR3 DNA is TGCGCCAGCAGCCCCGATCGCGGGGGAGGGACCCAGTACTTC. Amino acid sequence: CASSPDRGGGTQYF.

This clone was recorded once. The V and J genes are TRBV4-1 and TRBJ2-1; D is possibly TRBD1 (5 bases). Germline loops: CDR1 MGHRA, CDR2 YSYEKL. V shed 2 bases and J shed 2 bases, with 13 bases lying between them. This CDR3 region has 16 residues. CDR3 protein: CASSQRQSRTYNEQFF. CDR3 coding DNA: TGCGCCAGCAGCCAACGACAGTCCCGAACCTACAATGAGCAGTTCTTC.

The gene calls are TRBV6-5 and TRBJ1-1; D ambiguous. Trimming shortened V by 5 bases and J by 0 bases, and 13 bases separated the two germline ends. The CDR3 loop spans 15 amino acids. CDR1 and CDR2 from the germline V gene are MNHEY and SVGAGI. Written as DNA, the CDR3 is TGTGCCAGCAGTCTAAGGGATAGGCTGAACACTGAAGCTTTCTTT. As protein: CASSLRDRLNTEAFF.

This chain links TRBV2 with TRBJ2-3, with 8 bases lining up with TRBD2. CDR3 length equals 17 residues. Germline V CDR1 and CDR2: SNHLY, FYNNEI. V lost 3 bases, J lost 2 bases, and 10 bases stayed unmatched. This CDR3 is CASSDWASGYYTDTQYF. The CDR3 DNA reads TGTGCCAGCAGTGATTGGGCTAGCGGGTACTACACAGATACGCAGTATTTT.

The gene calls are TRBV6-5 and TRBJ2-3; D ambiguous. Germline CDR1 and CDR2: MNHEY and SVGAGI. The length of the CDR3 is 13 residues. V was trimmed by 10 bases and J by 2 bases, leaving 13 bases between them. CDR3 DNA sequence: TGTGCCATAGGCCGGCGGCACACAGATACGCAGTATTTT. Translated: CAIGRRHTDTQYF.

J is TRBJ1-5 and V is TRBV19, with D possibly matching TRBD1 (6 bases). Between the trimmed V and J ends, which lost 5 bases and 0 bases, there was a span of 17 bases. The CDR3 has 17 residues. Germline CDR1 LNHDA, CDR2 SQIVND (reference sequence). CDR3 sequence (DNA): TGTGCCAGTAGTCCTCCCGGGACACCTTATAGCAATCAGCCCCAGCATTTT. It translates to CASSPPGTPYSNQPQHF.

V and J are TRBV7-2 and TRBJ2-7; D call uncertain. CDR1 is SGHTA and CDR2 is FQGNSA in the germline V gene. V lost 5 bases and J 4 bases, leaving 9 bases between the germline ends. The CDR3 totals 12 residues. The CDR3 protein is CASSPSRYEQYF. The DNA for the CDR3 is TGTGCCAGCAGCCCCTCTAGATACGAGCAGTACTTC.